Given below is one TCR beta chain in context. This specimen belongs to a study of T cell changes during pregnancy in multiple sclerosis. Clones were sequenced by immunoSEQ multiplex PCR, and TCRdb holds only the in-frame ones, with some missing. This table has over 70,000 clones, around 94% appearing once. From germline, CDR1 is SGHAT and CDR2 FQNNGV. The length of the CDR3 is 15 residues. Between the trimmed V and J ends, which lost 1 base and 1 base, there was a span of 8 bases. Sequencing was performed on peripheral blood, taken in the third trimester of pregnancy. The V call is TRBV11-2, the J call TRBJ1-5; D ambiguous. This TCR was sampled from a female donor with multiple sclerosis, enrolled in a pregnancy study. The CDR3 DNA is TGTGCCAGCAGCTTAGGACAATTAAGCAATCAGCCCCAGCATTTT. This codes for CASSLGQLSNQPQHF.